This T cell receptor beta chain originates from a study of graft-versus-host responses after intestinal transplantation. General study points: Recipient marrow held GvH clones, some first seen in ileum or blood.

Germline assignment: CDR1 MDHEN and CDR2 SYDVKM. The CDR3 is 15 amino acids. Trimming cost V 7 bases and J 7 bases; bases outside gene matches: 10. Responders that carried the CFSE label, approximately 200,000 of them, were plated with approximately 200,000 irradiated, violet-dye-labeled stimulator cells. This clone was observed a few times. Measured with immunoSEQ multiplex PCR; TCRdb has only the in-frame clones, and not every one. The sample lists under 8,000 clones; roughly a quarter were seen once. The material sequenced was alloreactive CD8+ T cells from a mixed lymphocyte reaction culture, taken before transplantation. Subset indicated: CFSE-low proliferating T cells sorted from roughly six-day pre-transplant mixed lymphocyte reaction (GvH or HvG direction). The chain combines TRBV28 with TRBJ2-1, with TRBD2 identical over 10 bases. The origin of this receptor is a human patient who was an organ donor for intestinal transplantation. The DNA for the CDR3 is TGTGCCAGCATCGTAAGCGGGAGGGCCAGGAATGAGCAGTTCTTC. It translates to CASIVSGRARNEQFF.